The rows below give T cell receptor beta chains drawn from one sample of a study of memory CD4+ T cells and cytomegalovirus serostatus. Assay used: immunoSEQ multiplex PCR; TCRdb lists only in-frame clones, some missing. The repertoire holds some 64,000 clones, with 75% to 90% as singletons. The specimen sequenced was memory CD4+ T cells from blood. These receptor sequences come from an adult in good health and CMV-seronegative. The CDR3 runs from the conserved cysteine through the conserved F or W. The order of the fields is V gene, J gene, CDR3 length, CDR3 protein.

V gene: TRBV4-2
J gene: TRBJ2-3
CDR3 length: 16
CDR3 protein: CASSPSLSRGTNTQYF

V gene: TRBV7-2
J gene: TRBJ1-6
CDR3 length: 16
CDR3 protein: CASSAQQGYYNSPLHF

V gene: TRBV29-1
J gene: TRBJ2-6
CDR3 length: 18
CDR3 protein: CSVVFLGRESLRANVLTF

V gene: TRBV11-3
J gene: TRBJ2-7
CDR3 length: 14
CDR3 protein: CASSTGRDSGEQYF

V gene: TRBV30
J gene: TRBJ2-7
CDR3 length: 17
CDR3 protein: CAWSAGTSGRSSYEQYF

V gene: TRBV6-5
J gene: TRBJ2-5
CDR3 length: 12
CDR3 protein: CASTSPTGEQYF

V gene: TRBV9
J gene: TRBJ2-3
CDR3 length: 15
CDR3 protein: CASSSQQGKTDTQYF

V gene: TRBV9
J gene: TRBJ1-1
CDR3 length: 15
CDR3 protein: CASSSRHQGHTEAFF

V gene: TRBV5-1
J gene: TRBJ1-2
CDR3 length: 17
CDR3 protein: CASSLDLQGATSYGYTF

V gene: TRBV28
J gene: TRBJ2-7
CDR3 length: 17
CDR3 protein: CASSPPPMGGAPYEQYF

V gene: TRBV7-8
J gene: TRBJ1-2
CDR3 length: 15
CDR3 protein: CASSRSDSRNYGYTF

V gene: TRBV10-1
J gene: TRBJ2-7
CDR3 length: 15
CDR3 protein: CASSESRVGVYEQYF

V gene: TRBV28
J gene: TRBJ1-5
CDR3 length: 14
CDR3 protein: CASTDRGRNQPQHF

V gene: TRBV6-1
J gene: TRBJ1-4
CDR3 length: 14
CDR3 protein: CASSEGPSGQELFF

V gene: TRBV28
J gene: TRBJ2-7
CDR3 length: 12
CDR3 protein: CASSLMDYEQYF

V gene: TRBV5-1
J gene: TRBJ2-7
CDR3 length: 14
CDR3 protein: CASSLDSASYEQYF

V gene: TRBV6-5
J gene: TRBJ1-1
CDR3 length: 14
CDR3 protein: CASSSATENTEAFF

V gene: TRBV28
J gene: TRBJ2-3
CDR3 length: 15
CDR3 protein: CASSSGTSGTDTQYF

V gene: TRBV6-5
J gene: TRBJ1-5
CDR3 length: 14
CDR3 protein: CASSYKGGNQPQHF

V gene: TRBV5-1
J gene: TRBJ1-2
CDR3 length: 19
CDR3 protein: CASSLEVGTGTYTNYGYTF

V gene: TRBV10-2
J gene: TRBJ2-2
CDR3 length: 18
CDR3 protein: CASSESPPGSWDTGELFF

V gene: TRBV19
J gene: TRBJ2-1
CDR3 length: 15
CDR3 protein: CASSVQGLSFNEQFF

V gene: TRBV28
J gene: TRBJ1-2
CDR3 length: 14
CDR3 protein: CASINRGPGYGYTF

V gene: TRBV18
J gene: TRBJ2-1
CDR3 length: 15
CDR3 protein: CASSLGLDPSNEQFF

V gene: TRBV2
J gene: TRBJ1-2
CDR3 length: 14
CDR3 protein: CASSAGRSTYGYTF

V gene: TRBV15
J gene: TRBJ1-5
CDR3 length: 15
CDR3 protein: CATSRLRDRNQPQHF

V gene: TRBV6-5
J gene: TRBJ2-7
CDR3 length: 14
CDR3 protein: CASWRAGGGWEQYF

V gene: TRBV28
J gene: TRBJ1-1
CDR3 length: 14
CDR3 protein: CASSNQAAAVEAFF

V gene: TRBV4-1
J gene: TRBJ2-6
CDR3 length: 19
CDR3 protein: CASSLGTGKRVAGANVLTF

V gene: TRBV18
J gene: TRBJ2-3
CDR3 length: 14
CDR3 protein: CASSPLSKTDTQYF

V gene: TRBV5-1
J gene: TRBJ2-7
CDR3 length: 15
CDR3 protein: CASSSAPHPSYEQYF

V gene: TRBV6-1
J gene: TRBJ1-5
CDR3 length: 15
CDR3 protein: CASSEGQAGIQPQHF

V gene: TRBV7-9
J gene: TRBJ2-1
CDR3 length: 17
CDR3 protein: CASTQGRAGGTYNEQFF

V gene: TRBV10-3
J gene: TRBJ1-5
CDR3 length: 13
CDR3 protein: CAIRGDESQPQHF

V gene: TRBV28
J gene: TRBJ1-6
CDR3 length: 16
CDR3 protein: CASIHRQGAVGSPLHF

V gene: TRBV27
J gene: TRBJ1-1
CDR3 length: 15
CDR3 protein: CASSSIGRSGLEAFF

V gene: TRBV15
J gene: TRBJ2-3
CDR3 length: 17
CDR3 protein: CATSRDPGTGVADTQYF

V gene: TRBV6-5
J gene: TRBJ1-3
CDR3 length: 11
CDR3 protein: CASSSRNTIYF

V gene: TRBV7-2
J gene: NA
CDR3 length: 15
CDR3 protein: CASSVIRGQSYEQYF

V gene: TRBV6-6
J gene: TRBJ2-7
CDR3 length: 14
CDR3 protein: CASRQDQDLYEQYF

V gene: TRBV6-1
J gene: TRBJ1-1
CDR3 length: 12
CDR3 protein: CASSPRGPGAFF

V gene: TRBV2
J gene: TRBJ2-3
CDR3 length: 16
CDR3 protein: CASSEVVLASTDTQYF

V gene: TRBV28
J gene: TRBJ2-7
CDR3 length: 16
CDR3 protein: CASSRRDRGTRYEQYF

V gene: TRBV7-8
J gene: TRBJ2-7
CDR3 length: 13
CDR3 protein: CASSLDRSSEQYF

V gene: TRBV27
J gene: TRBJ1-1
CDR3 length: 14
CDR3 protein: CASSLSGGWGEAFF

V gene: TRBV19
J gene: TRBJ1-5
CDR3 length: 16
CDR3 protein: CAISGGNRGSNQPQHF

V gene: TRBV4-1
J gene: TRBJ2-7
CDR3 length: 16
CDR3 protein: CASSQAGTGTYYEQYF

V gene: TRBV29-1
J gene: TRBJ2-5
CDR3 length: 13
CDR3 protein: CSVGGHFGETQYF

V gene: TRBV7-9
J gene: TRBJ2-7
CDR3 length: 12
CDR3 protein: CASSSTGLGQYF

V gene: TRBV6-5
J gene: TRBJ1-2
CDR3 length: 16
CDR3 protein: CASSYSPRTVNYGYTF

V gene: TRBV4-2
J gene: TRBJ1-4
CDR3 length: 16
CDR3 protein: CASSQIDSTTNEKLFF

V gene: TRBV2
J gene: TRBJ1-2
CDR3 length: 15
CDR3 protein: CASSDTGLARYGYTF

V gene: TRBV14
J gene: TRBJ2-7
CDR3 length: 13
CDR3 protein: CASSPRGAYEQYF

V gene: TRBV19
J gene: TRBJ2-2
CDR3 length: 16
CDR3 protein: CASSIDQGGRTGELFF